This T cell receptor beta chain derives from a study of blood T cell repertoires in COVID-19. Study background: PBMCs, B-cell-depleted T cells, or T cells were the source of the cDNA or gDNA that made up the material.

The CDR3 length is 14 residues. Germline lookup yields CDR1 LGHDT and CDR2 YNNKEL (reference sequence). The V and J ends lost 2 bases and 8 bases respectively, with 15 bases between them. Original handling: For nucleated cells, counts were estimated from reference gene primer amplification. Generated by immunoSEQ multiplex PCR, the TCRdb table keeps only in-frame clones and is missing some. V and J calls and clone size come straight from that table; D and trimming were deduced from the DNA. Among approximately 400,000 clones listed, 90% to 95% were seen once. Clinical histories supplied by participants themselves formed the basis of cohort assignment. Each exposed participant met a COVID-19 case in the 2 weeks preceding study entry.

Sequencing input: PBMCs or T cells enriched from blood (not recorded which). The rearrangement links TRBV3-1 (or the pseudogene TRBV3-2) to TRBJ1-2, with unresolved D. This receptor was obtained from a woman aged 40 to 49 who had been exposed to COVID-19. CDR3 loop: CASSQRTGLLGYTF. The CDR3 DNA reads TGTGCCAGCAGCCAAAGGACGGGATTGTTGGGCTACACCTTC.